This T cell receptor beta chain was sequenced in a study of PD-L1 blockade in urothelial cancer. This clone was counted once. Assay: immunoSEQ multiplex PCR; the TCRdb copy retains only in-frame clones and omits some. This sample has approximately 91,000 clones, with less than 85% found just once. Documented time point: peripheral blood 6 weeks after treatment start. Trimming shortened V by 0 bases and J by 1 base, and 6 bases separated the two germline ends. In germline, CDR1 is SGDLS, CDR2 YYNGEE. The CDR3 spans 14 residues. The sequence came from a man between 65 and 80 years old with urothelial cancer. The chain recombines TRBV9 with TRBJ2-3, with D maybe TRBD1 (6 bases). Here the sequenced sample was PBMCs, taken around atezolizumab (anti-PD-L1) treatment. The CDR3 DNA follows: TGTGCCAGCAGCGTAGGACAGGGCACAGATACGCAGTATTTT. Its protein product is CASSVGQGTDTQYF.